These 10 T cell receptor beta chains originate from one sample sequenced in a study of blood T cell repertoires in COVID-19. Profiled with immunoSEQ multiplex PCR; TCRdb holds only in-frame clones, not every one. The sample lists approximately 110,000 clones, around 89% occurring once. The sample taken for sequencing was peripheral blood. The receptors shown here come from a woman at least 80 years old with acute or convalescent COVID-19.

This chain joins TRBV28 and TRBJ2-5; D ambiguous. Trimming removed 3 bases from V and 9 bases from J, with 11 bases in between. This CDR3 comprises 12 residues. Per the germline V gene, CDR1 is MDHEN and CDR2 is SYDVKM. The CDR3 loop is CASSFGYLSQYF. For the CDR3, the DNA is TGTGCCAGCAGTTTCGGGTATCTGTCCCAGTACTTC.

V gene TRBV19 combines with J gene TRBJ1-1; weak D call: TRBD1 (5 bases). The V end was cut by 4 bases, the J end by 3 bases, with 9 bases between. The CDR3 extends over 13 amino acids. Germline V gene data show CDR1 as LNHDA and CDR2 as SQIVND (reference sequence). CDR3 loop: CASSTQAYTEAFF. The DNA of the CDR3 is TGTGCCAGTAGTACACAGGCGTACACTGAAGCTTTCTTT.

V gene TRBV5-1 combines with J gene TRBJ2-2, with 8 bases lining up with TRBD1. This CDR3 contains 13 residues. Trimming removed 8 bases from V and 4 bases from J; junction bases left unmatched: 4. Per the germline V gene, CDR1 is SGHRS and CDR2 is YFSETQ. The CDR3 is CASRTGSTGELFF. Here the CDR3 DNA reads TGCGCCAGTAGGACAGGGAGCACCGGGGAGCTGTTTTTT.

This clone occurred once. The CDR3 bases are TGTGCCATCAGAATGGGGACTAGCGGGATGACAGATACGCAGTATTTT. As protein: CAIRMGTSGMTDTQYF. This rearrangement joins TRBV10-3 to TRBJ2-3; 13 bases are a match to TRBD2. J lost 3 bases, V lost 6 bases, and 6 bases had no gene match. The CDR3 totals 16 residues. CDR1 and CDR2 (germline): ENHRY, SYGVKD.

This clone was observed a few times. This CDR3 is CASSQDKLGGRTQYF. DNA of the CDR3: TGTGCCAGCTCTCAGGACAAGCTCGGGGGGCGGACCCAGTACTTC. This chain links TRBV18 with TRBJ2-5; D perhaps matches TRBD2 (7 bases). There are 15 residues in the CDR3. V dropped 6 bases and J dropped 7 bases, with 21 bases sitting between them. The germline V gene encodes CDR1 KGHSH and CDR2 LQKENI.

The chain has TRBV9 and TRBJ1-1, with 12 bases lining up with TRBD1. Germline V lookup: CDR1 SGDLS, CDR2 YYNGEE. Losses at the gene ends were 4 bases for V and 8 bases for J; bases not matched to a gene: 9. This CDR3 has 15 amino acids. This CDR3 reads CASSFSRDRGLEAFF. CDR3 DNA sequence: TGTGCCAGCAGCTTTAGCCGGGACAGGGGGCTGGAAGCTTTCTTT.

The chain employs TRBV10-2 and TRBJ2-7, with 12 bases that match TRBD2. Germline values: CDR1 WSHSY, CDR2 SAAADI. Trimming took 8 bases from V and 2 from J; bases not matched to a gene: 7. CDR3 size: 15 residues. The CDR3 sequence: CASQEASGGAYEQYF. CDR3 in DNA: TGCGCCAGCCAAGAAGCTAGCGGGGGGGCCTACGAGCAGTACTTC.

The chain has TRBV28 and TRBJ1-1, with D maybe TRBD1 (5 bases). CDR1 MDHEN and CDR2 SYDVKM come from the germline V gene. Trimming took off 5 bases at V and 3 bases at J, with 13 bases between the two ends. The CDR3 contains 14 residues. DNA of the CDR3: TGTGCCAGCAGTCTCACAGGAGGGTACACTGAAGCTTTCTTT. Its translation: CASSLTGGYTEAFF.

Here the CDR3 reads CASSLDRSNTEAFF. The CDR3 nucleotides are TGCGCCAGCAGCTTGGACAGATCGAACACTGAAGCTTTCTTT. The chain joins TRBV5-1 to TRBJ1-1, with D unresolved. CDR1 and CDR2 from the germline V gene are SGHRS and YFSETQ. The CDR3 contains 14 residues. The ends were cut back, 0 bases at V and 1 base at J, with 7 bases in the middle. Full variable domain (missing parts from reference TRBV5-1 and TRBJ1-1): KAGVTQTPRYLIKTRGQQVTLSCSPISGHRSVSWYQQTPGQGLQFLFEYFSETQRNKGNFPGRFSGRQFSNSRSEMNVSTLELGDSALYLCASSLDRSNTEAFFGQGTRLTVV.

V usage is TRBV28 and J usage is TRBJ1-5, with D perhaps TRBD1 (5 bases). Deletions cut 5 bases from V and 0 bases from J, with 23 bases between. CDR3 length: 19 residues. The V gene's germline CDR1 is MDHEN and CDR2 SYDVKM. For the CDR3, the DNA is TGTGCCAGCAGTGGGCGGGACTCCACCTGGGGATATAGCAATCAGCCCCAGCATTTT. Its translation: CASSGRDSTWGYSNQPQHF.